The source of this TCR beta chain is a study of molecular identifiers for immune sequencing clone quantification. CDR3 length: 15 amino acids. Germline V lookup: CDR1 SNHLY, CDR2 FYNNEI. Unmatched junction bases numbered 7, after V lost 6 bases and J lost 4 bases. One entry per CDR3 protein, called by TCRdb with MiXCR from the PCR reads. The data show some 93,000 distinct CDR3 sequences, with roughly a fifth seen just once and around 1% held by the top ten. The source is a human donor in good health. Some libraries in this study had Jurkat cell RNA spiked in. Sample: naive CD8+ T cells from blood, with Jurkat cell RNA spiked in. The subset denotes: FACS-sorted CD8+CD4-CCR7+CD45RA+ naive T cells. The V gene is TRBV2, the J gene TRBJ1-4; 8 bases align to TRBD1. In DNA form, the CDR3 reads TGTGCCAGCAGGGAGGGACAGGCGATTAATGAAAAACTGTTTTTT. Its translation: CASREGQAINEKLFF.